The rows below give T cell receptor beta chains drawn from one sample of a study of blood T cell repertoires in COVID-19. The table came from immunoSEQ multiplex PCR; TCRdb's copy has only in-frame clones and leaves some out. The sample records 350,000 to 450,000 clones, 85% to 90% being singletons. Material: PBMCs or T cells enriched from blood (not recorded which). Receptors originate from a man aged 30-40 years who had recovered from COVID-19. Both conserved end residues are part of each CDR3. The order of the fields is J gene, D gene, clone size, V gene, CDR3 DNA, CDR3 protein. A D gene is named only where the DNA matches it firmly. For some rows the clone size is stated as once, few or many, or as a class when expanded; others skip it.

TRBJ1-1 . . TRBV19 TGTGCCAGTAAGGGCAGGGATCCGGACACTGAAGCTTTCTTT CASKGRDPDTEAFF
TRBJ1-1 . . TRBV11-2 TGTGCCAGCAGACTACTACTCCAAGCTTTCTTT CASRLLLQAFF
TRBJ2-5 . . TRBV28 TGTGCCAGCAGTGAATCAGGGTACCAAGAGACCCAGTACTTC CASSESGYQETQYF
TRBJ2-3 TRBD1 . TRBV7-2 TGTGCCAGCAGCTTGGACAGGTTCACAGATACGCAGTATTTT CASSLDRFTDTQYF
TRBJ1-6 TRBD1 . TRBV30 TGTGCCTGGAGTACAGGGGGGACAGGGGTCCCACCCCTCCACTTT CAWSTGGTGVPPLHF
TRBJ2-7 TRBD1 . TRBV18 TGTGCCAGCTCACAACCGGGACAGGGGTCCAACGAGCAGTACTTC CASSQPGQGSNEQYF
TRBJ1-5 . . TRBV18 TGTGCCAGCTCACCAGGGGAGGGCAATCAGCCCCAGCATTTT CASSPGEGNQPQHF
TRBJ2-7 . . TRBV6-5 TGTGCCAGCAGTCGGGGGACCGGCTTAGCCTACGAGCAGTACTTC CASSRGTGLAYEQYF
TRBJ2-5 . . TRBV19 TGTGCCAGTAGTATAGCGACAGTCCAAGAGACCCAGTACTTC CASSIATVQETQYF
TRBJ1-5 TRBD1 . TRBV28 TGTGCCAGCAGCCCGGACAGGCTCTATCAGCCCCAGCATTTT CASSPDRLYQPQHF
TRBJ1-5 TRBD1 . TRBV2 TGTGCCAGCAGCGCGGGGTTGGGACAGGGGGGAAATCAGCCCCAGCATTTT CASSAGLGQGGNQPQHF
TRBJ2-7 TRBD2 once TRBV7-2 TGTGCCAGCAGCCAGTTCCCCGGGTTTAGCGGGAGTTACGAGCAGTACTTC CASSQFPGFSGSYEQYF
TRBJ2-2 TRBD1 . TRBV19 TGTGCCAGTACCATCCAAGGATCCGGGACAGGGGGCACAGGGGAGCTGTTTTTT CASTIQGSGTGGTGELFF
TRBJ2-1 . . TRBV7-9 TGTGCCAGCAGCTTTGAACAGAATGAGCAGTTCTTC CASSFEQNEQFF
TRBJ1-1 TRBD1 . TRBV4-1 TGCGCCAGCAGCCAAGTTGGGGACAGGGCCGAGGGGGAAGCTTTCTTT CASSQVGDRAEGEAFF
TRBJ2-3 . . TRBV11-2 TGTGCCAGCAGCTTGCGAGGGCAGTCGGGCACAGATACGCAGTATTTT CASSLRGQSGTDTQYF
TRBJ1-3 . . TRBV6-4 TGTGCCAGCAGTGACTGGAGGGGCAGAGTGAGAAACACCATATATTTT CASSDWRGRVRNTIYF
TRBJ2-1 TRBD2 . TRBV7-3 TGTGCCAGCAGCTTTGGGACTAGCGGGAGAGATGGAGAGCAGTTCTTC CASSFGTSGRDGEQFF
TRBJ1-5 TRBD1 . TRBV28 TGTGCCAGCAGTCTGGAGACAGGGACGAATCAGCCCCAGCATTTT CASSLETGTNQPQHF
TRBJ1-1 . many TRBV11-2 TGTGCCAGCAGCTTAGAGACAGAAGCTTTCTTT CASSLETEAFF
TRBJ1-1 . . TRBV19 TGTGCCAGTAGAATGGGGGGGCTCACTGAAGCTTTCTTT CASRMGGLTEAFF
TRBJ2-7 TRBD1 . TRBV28 TGTGCCAGCAGTTTACGATACGGACAGGAACTAGCCTACGAGCAGTACTTC CASSLRYGQELAYEQYF
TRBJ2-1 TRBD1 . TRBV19 TGTGCCAGTAGTAGAGGTTTGGACAGGGTGAGTGAGCAGTTCTTC CASSRGLDRVSEQFF
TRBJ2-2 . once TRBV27 TGTGCCAGCACCAGCTTCCTAGCAGCGAACACCGGGGAGCTGTTTTTT CASTSFLAANTGELFF
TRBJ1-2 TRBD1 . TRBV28 TGTGCCAGCAGTTTTGCGGTTGCCGGGACAGGGGGCGAACGTGGCTATGGCTACACCTTC CASSFAVAGTGGERGYGYTF
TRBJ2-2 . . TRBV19 TGTGCCAGTAGTGACGACAGTGCCAGCCTTCAAACCGGGGAGCTGTTTTTT CASSDDSASLQTGELFF
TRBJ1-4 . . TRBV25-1 TGTGCCAGCAATGGGGCAGGGTTGGCAGGAGCTAATGAAAAACTGTTTTTT CASNGAGLAGANEKLFF
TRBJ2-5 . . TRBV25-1 TGTGCCAGCAGTGAATTGAAACACGAATACCAAGAGACCCAGTACTTC CASSELKHEYQETQYF
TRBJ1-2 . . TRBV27 TGTGCCAGCAGTTTAGGCGGGGGCGCATATGGCTACACCTTC CASSLGGGAYGYTF
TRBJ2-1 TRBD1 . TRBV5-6 TGTGCCAGCAGCCTCGGGACAGGGGGATTGGTCAATGAGCAGTTCTTC CASSLGTGGLVNEQFF
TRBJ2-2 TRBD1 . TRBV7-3 TGTGCCAGCAGCTTCTTCGCAACTAGAGAGGACAGGACCGGGGAGCTGTTTTTT CASSFFATREDRTGELFF
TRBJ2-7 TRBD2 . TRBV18 TGTGCCAGCTCGGTGGGACTAGCGGAGGCCAACGAGCAGTACTTC CASSVGLAEANEQYF
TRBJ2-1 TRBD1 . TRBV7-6 TGTGCCAGCAGCGGGACAGCTTACAATGAGCAGTTCTTC CASSGTAYNEQFF
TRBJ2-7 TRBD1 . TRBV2 TGTGCCAGCAGTGTAGGGACAGGGTGGTACGAGCAGTACTTC CASSVGTGWYEQYF
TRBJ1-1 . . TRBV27 TGTGCCAGCAGTTCCGGGACACCGAACACTGAAGCTTTCTTT CASSSGTPNTEAFF
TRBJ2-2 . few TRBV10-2 TGCGCCAGCAGCCTTTCCCTAGCGACCGGGGAGCTGTTTTTT CASSLSLATGELFF
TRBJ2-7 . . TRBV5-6 TGTGCCAGCAGCTTGGAAGCGAACTCCTACGAGCAGTACTTC CASSLEANSYEQYF
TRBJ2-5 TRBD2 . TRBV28 TGTGCCAGCAGTTTACGGCCGACTAGCGGGAGGGCCTCGGAGACCCAGTACTTC CASSLRPTSGRASETQYF
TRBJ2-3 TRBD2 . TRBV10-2 TGCGCCAGCAGTGGTAGACTAGCAGACACAGATACGCAGTATTTT CASSGRLADTDTQYF
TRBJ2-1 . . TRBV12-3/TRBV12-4 TGTGCCAGCAGCGGTTACAATGAGCAGTTCTTC CASSGYNEQFF
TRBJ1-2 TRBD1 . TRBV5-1 TGCGCCAGCAGTCCCGGGACAGATGGCTACACCTTC CASSPGTDGYTF
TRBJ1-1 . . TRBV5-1 TGCGCCAGCAGCAAAACAGGGCCAAACACTGAAGCTTTCTTT CASSKTGPNTEAFF
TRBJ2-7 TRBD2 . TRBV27 TGTGCCAGCTCATACACGCTGGGGGGACTACTAGCGGGAGACTCTAAGCAGTACTTC CASSYTLGGLLAGDSKQYF
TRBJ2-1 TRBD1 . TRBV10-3 TGTGCCATCAGTGAGTCGGGGACAGGGGGCTACAATGAGCAGTTCTTC CAISESGTGGYNEQFF
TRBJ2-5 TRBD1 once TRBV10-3 TGTGCCATCAGGGACAGGGCTAGGGAGACCCAGTACTTC CAIRDRARETQYF
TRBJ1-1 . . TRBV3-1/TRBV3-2 TGTGCCAGCAGCCACCTCATGGAGGGGACTGAAGCTTTCTTT CASSHLMEGTEAFF
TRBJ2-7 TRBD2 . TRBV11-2 TGTGCCAGCAGCTTAGATACTAGCGGGCTCTCCTACGAGCAGTACTTC CASSLDTSGLSYEQYF
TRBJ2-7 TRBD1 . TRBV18 TGTGCCAGCTCACCAGGTGGACAGGGTTCTTTTTTC CASSPGGQGSFF
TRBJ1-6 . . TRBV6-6 TGTGCCAGCAGCCCGCGAGGGTTTTGGTCACCCCTCCACTTT CASSPRGFWSPLHF
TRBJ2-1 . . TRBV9 TGTGCCAGCAGCGTAGCATACACGGGGGAGCAATTCTTC CASSVAYTGEQFF
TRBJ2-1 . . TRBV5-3 TGTGCCAGAAGCTTGGCCGGGATTAGTGATTCGAGGGAGCAGTTCTTC CARSLAGISDSREQFF
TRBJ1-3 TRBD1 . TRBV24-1 TGTGCCACCAGTGATTTGCCCGGACAGGCGAGCTCTGGAAACACCATATATTTT CATSDLPGQASSGNTIYF
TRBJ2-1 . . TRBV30 TGTGCCTGGAGTCGGTTATACAATGAGCAGTTCTTC CAWSRLYNEQFF
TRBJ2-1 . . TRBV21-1 TGTGCCAGCAGCAGCCCATTTCAAAAAGAACTATCCCCGCCCTACAATGAGCAGTTCTTC CASSSPFQKELSPPYNEQFF
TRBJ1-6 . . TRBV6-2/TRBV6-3 TGTGCCAGCAGTTACTTCCAGGGGAGCTCACCCCTCCACTTT CASSYFQGSSPLHF